These T cell receptor beta chains were read from a single sample in a study of shared clonotypes between healthy human individuals. Clones were read by immunoSEQ multiplex PCR, and TCRdb kept only the in-frame ones, dropping some. The profile covers under 750,000 clones, with 72% appearing a single time and approximately 1.8% taken by the ten largest. Sequenced material: memory CD4+ T cells sorted from blood. The origin of the receptors is a woman between 25 and 40 years old in good health. The CDR3 runs from the conserved cysteine through the conserved F or W. Each record gives: clone size, J gene, D gene, V gene, CDR3 protein, CDR3 DNA. D genes are given only for firm matches. Size values are once, few and many counts, or a class for expanded clones, and some rows have none.

>NA|TRBJ2-3|NA|TRBV18
CASSPPDVRDTQYF
TGTGCCAGCTCACCACCGGATGTAAGGGATACGCAGTATTTT
>NA|TRBJ1-2|NA|TRBV18
CASSPGQDYGYTF
TGTGCCAGCTCACCGGGCCAGGACTATGGCTACACCTTC
>NA|TRBJ2-1|TRBD1|TRBV18
CASSSRTGAADEQFF
TGTGCCAGCTCAAGTAGGACAGGGGCGGCGGATGAGCAGTTCTTC
>NA|TRBJ1-1|NA|TRBV13
CASSFSRVTEAFF
TGTGCCAGCAGCTTTTCCAGGGTCACTGAAGCTTTCTTT
>NA|TRBJ2-7|TRBD2|TRBV10-3
CAIRGGALYEQYF
TGTGCCATCCGGGGGGGAGCTCTCTACGAGCAGTACTTC
>NA|TRBJ1-5|NA|TRBV10-3
CAGSKESNQPQHF
TGTGCCGGCTCGAAGGAAAGCAATCAGCCCCAGCATTTT
>NA|TRBJ2-7|NA|TRBV27
CASSLKWGGRGYEQYF
TGTGCCAGCAGTTTAAAGTGGGGGGGCAGGGGGTATGAGCAGTACTTC
>NA|TRBJ2-3|NA|TRBV7-9
CASSLRLATSTDTQYF
TGTGCCAGCAGCTTAAGACTGGCAACGTCCACAGATACGCAGTATTTT
>NA|TRBJ2-7|NA|TRBV5-1
CASSRQDDTYEQYF
TGCGCCAGCAGCCGCCAGGATGACACCTACGAGCAGTACTTC
>NA|TRBJ1-2|NA|TRBV2
CASSEAGVYLYGYTF
TGTGCCAGCAGTGAAGCGGGGGTTTATCTATATGGCTACACCTTC
>NA|TRBJ2-1|TRBD2|TRBV19
CASRLLAETGYEQFF
TGTGCCAGTAGACTACTAGCGGAGACTGGGTATGAGCAGTTCTTC
>many|TRBJ1-2|NA|TRBV11-2
CASSPGGGGGYTF
TGTGCCAGCAGCCCAGGAGGAGGAGGGGGCTACACCTTC
>NA|TRBJ2-7|TRBD2|TRBV28
CASSLSGAGTAYEQYF
TGTGCCAGCAGTTTATCGGGAGCGGGAACCGCCTACGAGCAGTACTTC
>NA|TRBJ1-1|NA|TRBV5-1
CASSELTGPTEAFF
TGCGCCAGCAGCGAGCTGACAGGACCCACTGAAGCTTTCTTT
>NA|TRBJ1-5|NA|TRBV28
CASSLYRENAPQHF
TGTGCCAGCAGTTTATACAGGGAAAATGCGCCCCAGCATTTT
>NA|TRBJ2-1|TRBD1|TRBV29-1
CSVGGGQGALNEQFF
TGCAGCGTTGGAGGGGGACAGGGGGCTCTGAATGAGCAGTTCTTC
>NA|TRBJ2-1|NA|TRBV28
CASSFGQSLFRRYNEQFF
TGTGCCAGCAGTTTTGGTCAGTCCCTTTTCCGCCGTTACAATGAGCAGTTCTTC